The rows below give T cell receptor beta chains drawn from one sample of a study of T-cell reconstitution after alpha-beta-depleted transplantation in children. Each CDR3 protein gets one entry after TCRdb re-called the PCR reads with MiXCR. The table has about 400,000 distinct CDR3 sequences, less than 15% seen once. The sample here was PBMCs, taken from the stem cell graft. These receptors were taken from a human donor who donated a stem cell graft to a child with Fanconi anemia. The CDR3 runs from the conserved cysteine through the conserved F or W. D genes are given only for firm matches. Size is stated for part of the rows, as once, few or many counts, or as a class when the clone is expanded.

>TRBV4-3|TRBJ1-2|TRBD1|few
TGCGCCAGCAGCCAACGTACAGGGGACCACTATGGCTACACCTTC
CASSQRTGDHYGYTF
>TRBV7-6|TRBJ1-3|-|-
TGTGCCAGCAGCTTAGGCCAGCGCCACTCTGGAAACACCATATATTTT
CASSLGQRHSGNTIYF
>TRBV5-4|TRBJ2-7|-|many
TGTGCCAGCAGCTCGAAGGAATCCTACGAGCAGTACTTC
CASSSKESYEQYF
>TRBV20-1|TRBJ2-7|TRBD1|few
TGCAGTGCTAGCAAACCCTTCGCGGGACAGGGGGGCGAGCAGTACTTC
CSASKPFAGQGGEQYF
>TRBV7-8|TRBJ1-5|TRBD1|-
TGTGCCAGCAGCTTAGTGACAGGGGTTGATCAGCCCCAGCATTTT
CASSLVTGVDQPQHF
>TRBV5-1|TRBJ1-1|-|many
TGCGCCAGCAGCACAGGTGCGGTGTGGACTGAAGCTTTCTTT
CASSTGAVWTEAFF
>TRBV12-3/TRBV12-4|TRBJ2-1|TRBD2|many
TGTGCCAGCAGCCTATCGCAAATGGGACTAGCGGGGGCCCGGGGGAATGAGCAGTTCTTC
CASSLSQMGLAGARGNEQFF
>TRBV29-1|TRBJ2-3|TRBD2|-
TGCAGCGGGACTAGCGGGGGGGCGAGGACGCAGTATTTT
CSGTSGGARTQYF
>TRBV7-8|TRBJ2-2|-|-
TGTGCCAGCAGCCCGATCACAGGGTCCACCGGGGAGCTGTTTTTT
CASSPITGSTGELFF
>TRBV5-1|TRBJ1-4|-|-
TGCGCCGGTCTGGGGAATCTGGAAAAACTGTTTTTT
CAGLGNLEKLFF
>TRBV6-5|TRBJ1-2|-|few
TGTGCCAGCTACTTGGGCAACTATGGCTACACCTTC
CASYLGNYGYTF
>TRBV6-5|TRBJ2-7|TRBD2|-
TGTGCCAGCAGTTTGGGACTAGCGGGCCACGAGCAGTACTTC
CASSLGLAGHEQYF
>TRBV6-1|TRBJ1-5|-|-
TGTGCCAGCAGTGACGGACTCCGAAATCAGCCCCAGCATTTT
CASSDGLRNQPQHF
>TRBV2|TRBJ2-2|TRBD2|-
TGTGCCAGCAGGGGAAACCTAGCGGACCCCACCGGGGAGCTGTTTTTT
CASRGNLADPTGELFF
>TRBV11-2|TRBJ2-3|-|few
TGTGCCAGCAGCAGGATTCCTAGCACAGATACGCAGTATTTT
CASSRIPSTDTQYF
>TRBV20-1|TRBJ2-7|TRBD1|-
TGCAGTGCTAGAGATCCGGGGGACAGGGTCTACGAGCAGTACTTC
CSARDPGDRVYEQYF
>TRBV5-1|TRBJ2-1|-|many
TGCGCCAGCAGCTTGACTAGAGGCGATAACAATGAGCAGTTCTTC
CASSLTRGDNNEQFF
>TRBV7-2|TRBJ2-4|-|few
TGTGCCAGCAGCGACTGGGGGGCCAGCATTCAGTACTTC
CASSDWGASIQYF
>TRBV10-3|TRBJ2-2|-|few
TGTGCCACCGAATTAGGTCCGAACACCGGGGAGCTGTTTTTT
CATELGPNTGELFF
>TRBV6-2/TRBV6-3|TRBJ1-1|-|few
TGTGCCAGCAGCCTACAGGGAGCGCTGGCTTTCTTT
CASSLQGALAFF
>TRBV12-3/TRBV12-4|TRBJ2-1|-|-
TGTGCCAGCAGTTCCTTACTCCCCAATGAGCAGTTCTTC
CASSSLLPNEQFF
>TRBV20-1|TRBJ2-7|-|-
TGCAGTGCTAGGGTCCGGGCGCTCGAGCAGTACTTC
CSARVRALEQYF
>TRBV14|TRBJ1-1|-|-
TGTGCCAGCAGCCAAGATGTAACCACTGAAGCTTTCTTT
CASSQDVTTEAFF